Sequencing of this TCR beta chain was carried out in a study of PD-L1 blockade in urothelial cancer. Assay: immunoSEQ multiplex PCR; the TCRdb copy retains only in-frame clones and omits some. The sample consists of 20,000 to 25,000 clones, under 95% of them appearing once. The length of the CDR3 is 14 residues. Looked up from germline, CDR1 is SGHDT and CDR2 is YYEEEE. V was cut by 4 bases and J by 2 bases, with 12 bases left in between. As for time point: peripheral blood 6 weeks after treatment start. The TCR comes from a woman aged 55-75 years with urothelial cancer. The input for sequencing was PBMCs, taken around atezolizumab (anti-PD-L1) treatment. The chain combines TRBV5-6 with TRBJ2-5, with TRBD2 as a possible D gene (6 bases). The CDR3 is CASSAAGRQETQYF. The CDR3, as DNA: TGTGCCAGCAGCGCAGCGGGCCGACAAGAGACCCAGTACTTC.